The T cell receptor beta chain described here comes from a study of T cells in Graves' hyperthyroidism and ophthalmopathy. Findings and limits, study-wide: Ophthalmopathy prediction by the model preceded onset by a median roughly 6.3 months.

Worth noting for this clonotype: Its specificity is unknown.

Using RNA transcripts as the source, TCR beta CDR3 regions were amplified. In the first-round RT-PCR of the TCR CDR3, the HTBI primer set was used. TCRdb reprocessed the multiplex PCR reads via MiXCR and lists one record per CDR3 protein. Altogether approximately 430,000 distinct CDR3 sequences are present, 15% to 19% being singletons, with the ten largest covering around 7.7%. An approximately 10 ml volume of fresh peripheral blood provided the PBMCs. This receptor was identified in a young woman with Graves' hyperthyroidism. The material sequenced was blood.

The CDR3 here is CASSVSGNQETQYF. In DNA, the CDR3 is TGTGCCAGCAGCGTATCCGGGAACCAAGAGACCCAGTACTTC. V gene TRBV3-1 combines with J gene TRBJ2-5, with D tentatively TRBD2 (5 bases). The CDR3 is 14 amino acids. Germline CDR1 reads LGHDT; CDR2 reads YNNKEL (reference sequence). The V end was cut by 5 bases, the J end by 0 bases, with 10 bases between.